The next 26 T cell receptor beta chains were all read from a single sample in a study of blood T cell repertoires in COVID-19. Produced via immunoSEQ multiplex PCR; TCRdb's table is partial and in-frame only. The sample lists around 25,000 clones, roughly nine tenths occurring once. The sequencing input was peripheral blood. These receptors all stem from a human donor with active COVID-19. The donor label of this sample is uncertain.

This clone was seen a single time. The rearrangement joins TRBV30 to TRBJ1-5; D call uncertain. The germline V gene encodes CDR1 GTSNPN and CDR2 SVGIG (reference sequence). V was shortened by 5 bases and J by 7 bases, with 12 bases between the two germline ends. This CDR3 contains 12 residues. The chain's CDR3 is CAWGEFGQPQHF. CDR3 nucleotide sequence: TGTGCCTGGGGGGAATTCGGGCAGCCCCAGCATTTT.

The V call is TRBV3-1 (or the pseudogene TRBV3-2), the J call TRBJ1-5; TRBD1 aligns across 7 bases. V lost 0 bases, J lost 5 bases, and 10 bases stayed unmatched. This CDR3 spans 17 amino acids. The germline CDR1 and CDR2 sequences are LGHDT and YNNKEL (reference sequence). As DNA, the CDR3 is TGTGCCAGCAGCCAAGATTTAAGGGGGCCGTTGGATCAGCCCCAGCATTTT. This gives the protein CASSQDLRGPLDQPQHF.

The chain combines TRBV4-3 with TRBJ2-7; 10 bases match TRBD1. Per germline, CDR1 LGHNA and CDR2 YSLEER. The V gene end was trimmed by 4 bases and the J gene end by 3 bases; junction bases not matched to a gene: 3. This CDR3 is 14 amino acids long. CDR3 coding DNA: TGCGCCAGCAGCCCCAGGACAGGGGGCTACGAGCAGTACTTC. Its protein is CASSPRTGGYEQYF.

The rearrangement uses TRBV7-9 and TRBJ1-3; TRBD1 aligns across 7 bases. The V and J ends lost 5 bases and 0 bases, in that order; junction bases with no gene match: 4. The CDR3 spans 15 residues. The V gene's germline CDR1 is SEHNR and CDR2 FQNEAQ (reference sequence). The CDR3 DNA sequence: TGTGCCAGCAGCCGGGACAGTTTCTCTGGAAACACCATATATTTT. Translated, it gives CASSRDSFSGNTIYF. Based on the CDR3 plus reference TRBV7-9 and TRBJ1-3, the full variable domain is DTGVSQNPRHKITKRGQNVTFRCDPISEHNRLYWYRQTLGQGPEFLTYFQNEAQLEKSRLLSDRFSAERPKGSFSTLEIQRTEQGDSAMYLCASSRDSFSGNTIYFGEGSWLTVV.

The rearrangement joins TRBV29-1 to TRBJ2-7, with D possibly TRBD1 on 6 matching bases. The length of the CDR3 is 11 residues. V lost 6 bases and J lost 3, with 9 bases in between. Germline CDR1 SQVTM, CDR2 ANQGSEA. The CDR3: CSVLQGYEQYF. CDR3 bases: TGCAGCGTCTTACAGGGCTACGAGCAGTACTTC.

The chain recombines TRBV15 with TRBJ1-2; 7 bases are shared with TRBD1. With 3 bases clipped from V and 7 bases from J, the junction kept 11 bases outside the gene matches. The CDR3 is 15 residues long. In germline, CDR1 is LNHNV, CDR2 YYDKDF (reference sequence). Here the CDR3 reads CATSSGGQVVGGYTF. The CDR3 coding sequence is TGTGCCACCAGCAGTGGTGGACAGGTGGTAGGTGGCTACACCTTC.

This chain connects TRBV4-1 to TRBJ1-5; D perhaps matches TRBD1 (5 bases). Germline values: CDR1 MGHRA, CDR2 YSYEKL. V was clipped by 0 bases and J by 2 bases, with 11 bases between them. This CDR3 region has 16 residues. This CDR3 reads CASSQEGPVGNQPQHF. The CDR3 DNA sequence: TGCGCCAGCAGCCAAGAGGGGCCAGTGGGCAATCAGCCCCAGCATTTT.

J is TRBJ1-3 and V is TRBV28; perhaps TRBD1 as D (6 bases). Trimming took off 6 bases at V and 10 bases at J, with 16 bases between the two ends. CDR1 is MDHEN, CDR2 SYDVKM, per germline. CDR3 length: 13 residues. The CDR3 here is CASRIQGPSTIYF. CDR3 nucleotides: TGTGCCAGCAGGATACAGGGCCCCTCGACCATATATTTT.

The chain uses TRBV5-1 and TRBJ1-3, with D perhaps matching TRBD1 (5 bases). Trimming removed 0 bases from V and 4 bases from J, with 14 bases in between. Germline CDR1 SGHRS, CDR2 YFSETQ. The CDR3 spans 16 residues. CDR3 loop: CASSLGQNNAGNTIYF. The CDR3 DNA sequence: TGCGCCAGCAGCTTGGGACAGAACAATGCCGGAAACACCATATATTTT.

The rearrangement links TRBV5-1 to TRBJ1-1; D might be TRBD1 (5 bases). The germline V and J ends were trimmed by 4 bases and 5 bases, with 15 bases remaining between them. CDR1 and CDR2 (germline): SGHRS, YFSETQ. CDR3 size: 14 residues. CDR3 sequence reads: CASSPGSSDTEAFF. The CDR3 nucleotides read TGCGCCAGCAGCCCAGGGTCGTCGGATACTGAAGCTTTCTTT. Complete variable domain (other parts from reference TRBV5-1 and TRBJ1-1): KAGVTQTPRYLIKTRGQQVTLSCSPISGHRSVSWYQQTPGQGLQFLFEYFSETQRNKGNFPGRFSGRQFSNSRSEMNVSTLELGDSALYLCASSPGSSDTEAFFGQGTRLTVV.

The chain has TRBV6-6 and TRBJ2-1; 15 bases line up with TRBD2. The CDR3 is made up of 16 amino acids. Germline lookup yields CDR1 MNHNY and CDR2 SVGAGI (reference sequence). V lost 4 bases to trimming and J lost 6 bases; unmatched junction nucleotides: 4. CDR3 region: CASSSRTSGRANEQFF. CDR3 in DNA: TGTGCCAGCAGTTCCAGGACTAGCGGGAGGGCCAATGAGCAGTTCTTC.

J is TRBJ2-1 and V is TRBV27; 9 bases are a match to TRBD2. The germline gives CDR1 MNHEY, CDR2 SMNVEV (reference sequence). This CDR3 spans 16 amino acids. The V gene end was trimmed by 5 bases and the J gene end by 2 bases; junction bases not matched to a gene: 7. The CDR3 sequence: CASSQRGTSPYNEQFF. CDR3 sequence (DNA): TGTGCCAGCAGTCAAAGGGGGACTAGCCCCTACAATGAGCAGTTCTTC.

This clone was counted once. The chain couples TRBV5-1 to TRBJ2-5, with 10 nucleotides matching TRBD2. CDR3 size: 16 residues. Germline V lookup: CDR1 SGHRS, CDR2 YFSETQ. V shed 0 bases, J shed 5 bases, and the junction held 7 bases outside the gene matches. The CDR3 reads CASSLGASGGRETQYF. The CDR3 DNA is TGCGCCAGCAGCTTGGGGGCTAGCGGGGGTCGGGAGACCCAGTACTTC.

This clone was picked up a small number of times. This chain joins TRBV5-6 and TRBJ2-5; D not certain. Germline CDR1 and CDR2: SGHDT and YYEEEE. The CDR3 length is 13 residues. With 4 bases removed from V and 5 bases from J, the gap between germline ends came to 12 bases. DNA of the CDR3: TGTGCCAGCAGCCGAGAAATGAAGGAGACCCAGTACTTC. It translates to CASSREMKETQYF.

The chain has TRBV7-3 and TRBJ2-6, with unresolved D. CDR1 and CDR2 (germline): SGHTA, FQGTGA. This CDR3 comprises 14 residues. Trimming took off 5 bases at V and 0 bases at J, with 5 bases between the two ends. The CDR3 sequence: CASSPSSGANVLTF. The CDR3 coding sequence is TGTGCCAGCAGCCCCAGCTCTGGGGCCAACGTCCTGACTTTC.

The V gene is TRBV12-3 or TRBV12-4, the J gene TRBJ1-4, with D hard to call. V was trimmed by 2 bases and J by 7 bases, leaving 8 bases between them. The CDR3 has 13 amino acids. Here the CDR3 reads CASSLQRGEKLFF. The CDR3 nucleotides are TGTGCCAGCAGTTTACAGCGCGGTGAAAAACTGTTTTTT.

The J gene is TRBJ2-7, the V gene TRBV7-3; D is possibly TRBD2 (5 bases). Germline V gene sequence: CDR1 SGHTA, CDR2 FQGTGA. Trimming removed 2 bases at V and 8 bases at J, with 10 bases between. CDR3 length: 12 amino acids. The CDR3 coding sequence is TGTGCCAGCAGCTTACAGGCCGGGAAGCAGTACTTC. It translates to CASSLQAGKQYF.

This clone was recorded once. The gene calls are TRBV6-5 and TRBJ2-3; D is unclear. The CDR3 consists of 14 residues. The V gene lost 6 bases and the J gene lost 2 bases, with 12 bases spanning the gap. Germline V gene lookup returns CDR1 MNHEY and CDR2 SVGAGI. The CDR3 DNA follows: TGTGCCAGCAGACCCCCGGTGCCCACAGATACGCAGTATTTT. Encoded protein: CASRPPVPTDTQYF.

V is TRBV6-5 and J is TRBJ1-2; D gene unclear. The V gene's germline CDR1 is MNHEY and CDR2 SVGAGI. The CDR3 is made up of 14 amino acids. Trimming removed 4 bases from V and 0 bases from J, with 9 bases in between. This CDR3 reads CASSWLNTNYGYTF. CDR3 nucleotides: TGTGCCAGCAGTTGGCTGAACACTAACTATGGCTACACCTTC.

The count of this clone is one. This chain links TRBV5-1 with TRBJ2-3, with D hard to call. Trimming removed 0 bases at V and 4 bases at J, with 9 bases between. The CDR3 spans 14 residues. The germline V gene has CDR1 SGHRS and CDR2 YFSETQ. CDR3 sequence reads: CASSLGWSPDTQYF. The CDR3 DNA follows: TGCGCCAGCAGCTTGGGTTGGAGCCCAGATACGCAGTATTTT. Full variable domain (missing parts from reference TRBV5-1 and TRBJ2-3): KAGVTQTPRYLIKTRGQQVTLSCSPISGHRSVSWYQQTPGQGLQFLFEYFSETQRNKGNFPGRFSGRQFSNSRSEMNVSTLELGDSALYLCASSLGWSPDTQYFGPGTRLTVL.

V gene TRBV5-6 combines with J gene TRBJ1-4; 8 bases are a match to TRBD1. CDR1 SGHDT and CDR2 YYEEEE come from the germline V gene. This CDR3 is built from 17 residues. V trimming: 1 base; J trimming: 2 bases; junction bases outside the gene matches: 7. This CDR3 reads CASSLFRTGSTNEKLFF. The CDR3 coding sequence is TGTGCCAGCAGCTTGTTCAGGACAGGGTCGACTAATGAAAAACTGTTTTTT.

The chain combines TRBV11-2 with TRBJ2-1; the match to TRBD1 covers 8 bases. CDR3 length: 15 amino acids. CDR1 is SGHAT, CDR2 FQNNGV, per germline. Germline trimming cut 1 base from V and 7 bases from J; bases unmatched to any gene: 6. In DNA form, the CDR3 reads TGTGCCAGCAGCTTAGCCAGGGGGCCTGGTAATGAGCAGTTCTTC. Protein: CASSLARGPGNEQFF. Filled out from reference TRBV11-2 and TRBJ2-1, the complete variable domain reads EAGVAQSPRYKIIEKRQSVAFWCNPISGHATLYWYQQILGQGPKLLIQFQNNGVVDDSQLPKDRFSAERLKGVDSTLKIQPAKLEDSAVYLCASSLARGPGNEQFFGPGTRLTVL.

CDR3 loop: CASSQESGRGDYGYTF. CDR3 DNA sequence: TGTGCCAGCAGCCAAGAATCGGGCAGGGGGGACTATGGCTACACCTTC. The genes are TRBV4-2 and TRBJ1-2, with 7 bases lining up with TRBD1. With 0 bases clipped from V and 3 bases from J, the junction kept 7 bases outside the gene matches. The CDR3 runs to 16 residues. CDR1 and CDR2 from the germline V gene are LGHNA and YNFKEQ.

V gene TRBV9 combines with J gene TRBJ2-1; 8 bases are a match to TRBD2. This CDR3 comprises 14 residues. From germline, CDR1 is SGDLS and CDR2 YYNGEE. V dropped 0 bases and J dropped 8; count of bases not matched to a gene: 4. CDR3 sequence (DNA): TGTGCCAGCAGCGTAGCTAGCGGGTGGGATGAGCAGTTCTTC. Translation: CASSVASGWDEQFF. The whole variable domain, remainder taken from reference TRBV9 and TRBJ2-1, is DSGVTQTPKHLITATGQRVTLRCSPRSGDLSVYWYQQSLDQGLQFLIQYYNGEERAKGNILERFSAQQFPDLHSELNLSSLELGDSALYFCASSVASGWDEQFFGPGTRLTVL.

The chain is built from TRBV6-5 and TRBJ1-1; the D is unclear. The V gene lost 6 bases and the J gene lost 4 bases, with 12 bases spanning the gap. CDR1 MNHEY and CDR2 SVGAGI come from the germline V gene. This CDR3 contains 13 residues. The CDR3 spells CASSPNAPTEAFF. The DNA for the CDR3 is TGTGCCAGCAGCCCCAATGCGCCCACTGAAGCTTTCTTT.

Written as DNA, the CDR3 is TGTGCCAGCAGACGGGATAGGATCTCCTACAATGAGCAGTTCTTC. Amino acids: CASRRDRISYNEQFF. The chain links TRBV6-5 to TRBJ2-1; D is perhaps TRBD2 (5 bases). Germline assignment: CDR1 MNHEY and CDR2 SVGAGI. V was shortened by 6 bases and J by 0 bases, with 12 bases between the two germline ends. The CDR3 sequence is 15 residues long.